This T cell receptor beta chain came from a study of cytotoxic CD8 clonotypes in ibrutinib-treated CLL. Findings of the study overall: Contraction or stability on treatment characterized the public clonotypes, which were uncommon.

This clone has a single count. Its antigen is not identified. The authors obtained 1.5 to 2.5 micrograms of genomic DNA from cryopreserved PBMCs for TCR beta libraries. Investigators sought sequencing depths of between 1 in 200,000 and 1 in 1 million T cells. Some clones are missing from TCRdb's copy, which holds only in-frame ones; the method was immunoSEQ multiplex PCR. This sample has 330,000 or so clones, with 67% found just once. Between the trimmed V and J ends, which lost 6 bases and 8 bases, there was a span of 11 bases. This CDR3 is built from 12 residues. The TCR originated in a human donor with chronic lymphocytic leukemia. This chain connects TRBV23-1 to TRBJ2-1; D remains unclear. TRBV23-1 is an open reading frame, and its role is uncertain. Here the sequenced sample was PBMCs, taken after 36 months of ibrutinib treatment. The CDR3 is CASSRISYEQFF. The CDR3 DNA follows: TGCGCCAGCAGCCGCATCTCCTATGAGCAGTTCTTC.